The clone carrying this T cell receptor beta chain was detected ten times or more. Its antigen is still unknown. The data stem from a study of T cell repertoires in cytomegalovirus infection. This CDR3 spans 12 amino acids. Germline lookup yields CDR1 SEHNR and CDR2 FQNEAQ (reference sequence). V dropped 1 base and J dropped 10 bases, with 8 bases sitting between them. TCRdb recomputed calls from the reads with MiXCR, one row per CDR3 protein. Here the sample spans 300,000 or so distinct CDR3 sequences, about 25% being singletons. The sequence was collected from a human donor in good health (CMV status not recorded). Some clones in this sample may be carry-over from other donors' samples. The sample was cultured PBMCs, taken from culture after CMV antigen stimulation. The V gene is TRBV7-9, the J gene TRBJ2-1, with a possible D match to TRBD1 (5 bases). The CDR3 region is CASSLDYREQFF. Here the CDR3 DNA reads TGTGCCAGCAGCTTAGACTACAGGGAGCAGTTCTTC.